These 26 T cell receptor beta chains share one sample of origin, sequenced in a study of cytomegalovirus exposure and HLA in healthy donors. This PCR relied on a set of 60 Vbeta primers and 13 Jbeta primers. Using immunoSEQ multiplex PCR, the repertoire was profiled, and TCRdb retains in-frame clones only, with some absent. The sample records around 180,000 clones, roughly 80% being singletons. Source material: PBMCs. The receptors were gathered from a woman younger than 45 in good health and CMV-seropositive.

J is TRBJ2-2 and V is TRBV10-3, with D perhaps TRBD1 (5 bases). Trimming removed 0 bases from V and 3 bases from J, with 14 bases in between. Germline lookup yields CDR1 ENHRY and CDR2 SYGVKD. This CDR3 is built from 17 residues. In DNA form, the CDR3 reads TGTGCCATCAGTGAGTCGCAAATCAGGGTGGACACCGGGGAGCTGTTTTTT. Amino acid sequence: CAISESQIRVDTGELFF.

J is TRBJ2-3 and V is TRBV18, with TRBD2 identical over 7 bases. The CDR3 is 15 residues long. Germline V gene sequence: CDR1 KGHSH, CDR2 LQKENI. Trimming took 5 bases from V and 6 from J; bases not matched to a gene: 11. For the CDR3, the DNA is TGTGCCAGCTCAAGGAGTCCGCCGCGGGGGGATACGCAGTATTTT. Amino acids: CASSRSPPRGDTQYF.

The chain employs TRBV4-3 and TRBJ2-2; 8 nucleotides line up with TRBD1. Losses at the gene ends were 1 base for V and 6 bases for J; bases not matched to a gene: 4. CDR1 and CDR2 from the germline V gene are LGHNA and YSLEER. The CDR3 has 15 residues. CDR3 region: CASSQALDRAGELFF. CDR3 nucleotides: TGCGCCAGCAGCCAAGCGCTGGACAGGGCCGGGGAGCTGTTTTTT.

The chain is built from TRBV6-1 and TRBJ1-4; perhaps TRBD1 as D (5 bases). The CDR3 length is 15 residues. V was clipped by 4 bases and J by 6 bases, with 15 bases between them. The germline gives CDR1 MNHNS, CDR2 SASEGT. In nucleotides, the CDR3 is TGTGCCAGCAGTGCTTACATGGGGCAAGATGAAAAACTGTTTTTT. Encoded protein: CASSAYMGQDEKLFF.

V usage is TRBV19 and J usage is TRBJ2-1; D is unclear. From germline, CDR1 is LNHDA and CDR2 SQIVND (reference sequence). The CDR3 spans 12 residues. V was clipped by 6 bases and J by 6 bases, with 9 bases between them. Here the CDR3 reads CASRRSSNEQFF. The CDR3 DNA reads TGTGCCAGTAGAAGATCGAGCAATGAGCAGTTCTTC.

In the case of this clone: At one boundary the junction diverges from the germline segment, which might be a read error. Additional DNA sequences in this sample encode the identical CDR3. This sequence joins TRBV6-5 and TRBJ1-4; tentatively, D is TRBD1 (5 bases). Germline loops: CDR1 MNHEY, CDR2 SVGAGI. There are 14 residues in the CDR3. The CDR3 reads CASSRGGSNEKLFF. DNA of the CDR3: TGCGCTAGCAGTCGGGGGGGGTCTAATGAAAAACTGTTTTTT.

The chain carries TRBV5-6 and TRBJ2-5; the match to TRBD2 covers 11 bases. The germline V gene has CDR1 SGHDT and CDR2 YYEEEE. The CDR3 consists of 14 residues. The junction had 3 bases not matched to a gene; V was cut back by 4 bases and J by 4 bases. For the CDR3, the DNA is TGTGCCAGCAGCCCAGGGACTAGCGGAGAGACCCAGTACTTC. This sequence encodes CASSPGTSGETQYF.

This clone was counted only a few times. This sequence joins TRBV6-1 and TRBJ2-1, with a possible D match to TRBD2 (5 bases). The V end lost 2 bases, the J end lost 7 bases, and 18 bases lay between the germline ends. The CDR3 is 16 amino acids. Germline V gene data show CDR1 as MNHNS and CDR2 as SASEGT. The CDR3 bases are TGTGCCAGCAGTGAAACGAATCGCCTAACTAGGAATGAGCAGTTCTTC. Encoded protein: CASSETNRLTRNEQFF.

The rearrangement uses TRBV19 and TRBJ2-2, with 7 bases lining up with TRBD2. V dropped 7 bases and J dropped 2; count of bases not matched to a gene: 4. The CDR3 is made up of 14 amino acids. Germline V gene sequence: CDR1 LNHDA, CDR2 SQIVND (reference sequence). The CDR3 nucleotides read TGTGCCAGTATTACGGGAGGAAACACCGGGGAGCTGTTTTTT. Its translation is CASITGGNTGELFF. The complete variable domain, with remaining parts taken from reference TRBV19 and TRBJ2-2, reads DGGITQSPKYLFRKEGQNVTLSCEQNLNHDAMYWYRQDPGQGLRLIYYSQIVNDFQKGDIAEGYSVSREKKESFPLTVTSAQKNPTAFYLCASITGGNTGELFFGEGSRLTVL.

The rearrangement uses TRBV6-6 and TRBJ2-3; 7 positions match TRBD1. The CDR3 is 15 residues long. Germline V gene data show CDR1 as MNHNY and CDR2 as SVGAGI (reference sequence). V gave up 6 bases and J gave up 2 bases; unmatched junction bases: 8. The CDR3 DNA reads TGTGCCAGCAGGGGGCAACAGGGGACCACAGATACGCAGTATTTT. It encodes CASRGQQGTTDTQYF.

This chain links TRBV28 with TRBJ1-2; the match to TRBD1 covers 8 bases. The CDR3 is 14 residues long. The germline V gene has CDR1 MDHEN and CDR2 SYDVKM. CDR3: CATGDVALSDGYTF. In DNA form, the CDR3 reads TGTGCGACAGGGGACGTGGCGCTTTCGGACGGCTACACCTTC.

The chain couples TRBV5-4 to TRBJ2-7; the D gene is possibly TRBD2 (5 bases). This CDR3 contains 13 residues. V shed 0 bases and J shed 3 bases, with 7 bases lying between them. Germline V gene sequence: CDR1 SGHNT, CDR2 YYREEE (reference sequence). The CDR3 spells CASSLERDYEQYF. Here the CDR3 DNA reads TGTGCCAGCAGCTTGGAGAGGGACTACGAGCAGTACTTC.

The V gene is TRBV5-4, the J gene TRBJ2-7, with 7 bases fitting TRBD1. The germline V gene has CDR1 SGHNT and CDR2 YYREEE (reference sequence). The CDR3 runs 13 residues. J gave up 2 bases and V 7 bases, and 6 bases lay outside the gene matches. The CDR3 region is CASGTGTAYEQYF. CDR3 in DNA: TGTGCCAGCGGTACCGGGACAGCCTACGAGCAGTACTTC. Combining the CDR3 with reference TRBV5-4 and TRBJ2-7 gives the whole variable domain ETGVTQSPTHLIKTRGQQVTLRCSSQSGHNTVSWYQQALGQGPQFIFQYYREEENGRGNFPPRFSGLQFPNYSSELNVNALELDDSALYLCASGTGTAYEQYFGPGTRLTVT.

The chain recombines TRBV9 with TRBJ2-7; TRBD2 agrees at 15 bases. The CDR3 is made up of 15 amino acids. Germline V lookup: CDR1 SGDLS, CDR2 YYNGEE. After removal of 1 base from V and 5 bases from J, the junction contained 1 base not matched to a gene. The CDR3 reads CASSVRTSGRDEQYF. CDR3 in DNA: TGTGCCAGCAGCGTAAGGACTAGCGGGAGGGACGAGCAGTACTTC.

J is TRBJ2-5 and V is TRBV5-1, with D tentatively TRBD1 (5 bases). Gene TRBJ2-7 matches the end of the DNA better, so the J call may be wrong. CDR3 length: 15 residues. From germline, CDR1 is SGHRS and CDR2 YFSETQ. The CDR3 DNA follows: TGCGCCAGCAGCTCCCCGGACACGAGAATACCCGAGCAGTACTTC. This encodes CASSSPDTRIPEQYF.

This chain uses TRBV6-5 with TRBJ2-7, with a weak D call TRBD1 (6 bases). V dropped 2 bases and J dropped 4 bases, with 12 bases sitting between them. CDR1 MNHEY and CDR2 SVGAGI come from the germline V gene. The CDR3 runs 14 residues. DNA for the CDR3: TGTGCCAGCAGTTACAGGACAGAGCTATACGAGCAGTACTTC. Translation: CASSYRTELYEQYF.

This chain connects TRBV15 to TRBJ2-7, with D unclear. The CDR3 spans 12 residues. Trimming removed 0 bases from V and 7 bases from J, with 7 bases in between. CDR1 and CDR2 (germline): LNHNV, YYDKDF (reference sequence). The CDR3 here is CATSRDWAEQYF. In DNA form, the CDR3 reads TGTGCCACCAGCAGAGATTGGGCGGAGCAGTACTTC.

The chain combines TRBV14 with TRBJ2-1, with 10 bases lining up with TRBD1. Germline CDR1 is SGHDN and CDR2 is FVKESK. J was trimmed by 3 bases and V by 4 bases; bases with no gene match: 3. There are 15 residues in the CDR3. CDR3 DNA: TGTGCCAGCAGCCTGGACAGGGGGTTCTACAATGAGCAGTTCTTC. Protein product: CASSLDRGFYNEQFF.

The V and J genes are TRBV29-1 and TRBJ2-3, with D perhaps matching TRBD2 (7 bases). The CDR3 is made up of 13 amino acids. Trimming left V 8 bases short and J 2 bases short, with 14 bases between. Germline-derived CDR1 and CDR2 are SQVTM and ANQGSEA. The CDR3 bases are TGCAGCATTCCTGCGGGGGCCACAGATACGCAGTATTTT. Translating gives CSIPAGATDTQYF.

V and J are TRBV6-5 and TRBJ2-5, with TRBD2 identical over 12 bases. The length of the CDR3 is 13 residues. Trimming removed 7 bases from V and 5 bases from J; junction bases left unmatched: 2. CDR1 is MNHEY, CDR2 SVGAGI, per germline. The CDR3 sequence: CASTTSGGETQYF. CDR3 sequence (DNA): TGTGCCAGCACAACTAGCGGGGGGGAGACCCAGTACTTC.

The chain uses TRBV19 and TRBJ1-1; D is possibly TRBD1 (5 bases). Trimming removed 9 bases at V and 10 bases at J, with 21 bases between. There are 13 residues in the CDR3. CDR1 is LNHDA and CDR2 is SQIVND in the germline V gene (reference sequence). The CDR3 region is CASETYRNQGAFF. The CDR3 bases are TGTGCCAGCGAAACCTACAGGAACCAAGGAGCTTTCTTT.

The genes are TRBV6-6 and TRBJ1-2, with D perhaps TRBD1 (6 bases). CDR1 is MNHNY, CDR2 SVGAGI, per germline (reference sequence). The germline V and J ends were trimmed by 6 bases and 3 bases, with 14 bases remaining between them. CDR3 length: 14 amino acids. The CDR3 sequence is CASRADSRDYGYTF. CDR3 sequence (DNA): TGTGCCAGCAGAGCGGACAGCCGTGACTATGGCTACACCTTC.

This rearrangement joins TRBV10-1 to TRBJ2-1; D remains ambiguous. Per the germline V gene, CDR1 is WNHNN and CDR2 is SYGVQD (reference sequence). Trimming took off 3 bases at V and 0 bases at J, with 12 bases between the two ends. The length of the CDR3 is 16 residues. The CDR3 nucleotides are TGCGCCAGCAGTGAAATAGCAGAGATCTCCTACAATGAGCAGTTCTTC. Translation gives CASSEIAEISYNEQFF.

J is TRBJ2-2 and V is TRBV10-3, with D possibly being TRBD2 (6 bases). Germline CDR1 is ENHRY and CDR2 is SYGVKD. The CDR3 totals 14 residues. V was trimmed by 9 bases and J by 2 bases, leaving 13 bases between them. CDR3 residues: CAIGLSGNTGELFF. The CDR3 coding sequence is TGTGCCATAGGCCTTAGCGGTAACACCGGGGAGCTGTTTTTT.

V usage is TRBV4-3 and J usage is TRBJ2-5, with unresolved D. The CDR3 runs to 13 residues. V was shortened by 0 bases and J by 5 bases, with 7 bases between the two germline ends. Germline CDR1 and CDR2: LGHNA and YSLEER. The CDR3 is CASSQDHGETQYF. The CDR3 coding sequence is TGCGCCAGCAGCCAAGATCATGGCGAGACCCAGTACTTC.

The chain is built from TRBV7-2 and TRBJ1-2; the D gene is possibly TRBD1 (5 bases). Germline V gene sequence: CDR1 SGHTA, CDR2 FQGNSA. The CDR3 consists of 14 residues. The V gene lost 7 bases and the J gene lost 4 bases, with 16 bases spanning the gap. The CDR3 spells CASTPGVVGYGYTF. CDR3 DNA: TGTGCCAGCACCCCGGGGGTGGTAGGCTATGGCTACACCTTC.